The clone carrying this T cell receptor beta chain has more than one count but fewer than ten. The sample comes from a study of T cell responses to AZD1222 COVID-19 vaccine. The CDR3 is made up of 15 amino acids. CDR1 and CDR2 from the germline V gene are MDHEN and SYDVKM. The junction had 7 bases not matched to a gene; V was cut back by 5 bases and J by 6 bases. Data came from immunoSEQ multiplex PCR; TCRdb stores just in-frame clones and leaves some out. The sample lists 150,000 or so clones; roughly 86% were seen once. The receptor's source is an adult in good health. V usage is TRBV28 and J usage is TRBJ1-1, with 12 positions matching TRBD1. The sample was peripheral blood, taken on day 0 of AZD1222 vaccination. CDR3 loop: CASSPPGQGASEAFF. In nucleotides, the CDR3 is TGTGCCAGCAGTCCTCCGGGACAGGGGGCTTCTGAAGCTTTCTTT.